These T cell receptor beta chains were read from a single sample in a study of blood T cell repertoires in COVID-19. Profiling relied on immunoSEQ multiplex PCR, and the TCRdb table lists in-frame clones only, not all of them. The repertoire holds some 490,000 clones, with about 88% as singletons. The sample consisted of PBMCs or T cells enriched from blood (not recorded which). The receptor set was obtained from an older woman who had recovered from COVID-19. Each CDR3 is given with its conserved first and last residue. The D gene is left open where the match is weak. Clone sizes are given selectively: once, few, many, or a class where the clone is expanded.

J gene,CDR3 length,clone size,V gene,D gene,CDR3 protein,CDR3 DNA
TRBJ1-2,15,few,TRBV19,.,CASSPDSGPNYGYTF,TGTGCCAGTAGTCCGGACTCTGGGCCAAACTATGGCTACACCTTC
TRBJ2-5,15,.,TRBV7-2,TRBD2,CASSFASGGAKTQYF,TGTGCCAGCAGCTTCGCTAGCGGGGGGGCAAAGACCCAGTACTTC
TRBJ1-5,16,.,TRBV13,.,CASSLGRLLGNQPQHF,TGTGCCAGCAGCTTAGGCAGGTTGTTGGGCAATCAGCCCCAGCATTTT
TRBJ1-1,14,.,TRBV2,.,CASQKGVGGTEAFF,TGTGCCAGTCAGAAGGGGGTTGGGGGCACTGAAGCTTTCTTT
TRBJ2-5,16,.,TRBV7-6,TRBD2,CASSLGTSGVQETQYF,TGTGCCAGCAGCTTAGGGACTAGCGGGGTTCAAGAGACCCAGTACTTC
TRBJ2-1,15,.,TRBV5-1,TRBD1,CASSLGQGDYNEQFF,TGCGCCAGCAGCTTGGGACAGGGGGACTACAATGAGCAGTTCTTC
TRBJ1-2,14,.,TRBV6-5,.,CASSRQFPNYGYTF,TGTGCCAGCAGTCGACAGTTTCCTAACTATGGCTACACCTTC
TRBJ1-1,15,.,TRBV29-1,.,CSVVGGRVLNTEAFF,TGCAGCGTTGTCGGTGGCAGGGTTCTGAACACTGAAGCTTTCTTT
TRBJ2-2,15,.,TRBV19,.,CASSWTGMNTGELFF,TGTGCCAGTAGTTGGACCGGGATGAACACCGGGGAGCTGTTTTTT
TRBJ2-6,15,.,TRBV21-1,.,CASSSDSSGANVLTF,TGTGCCAGCAGCTCTGACAGCTCTGGGGCCAACGTCCTGACTTTC
TRBJ2-3,17,.,TRBV11-2,TRBD2,CASSLERTSGGRDTQYF,TGTGCCAGCAGCTTAGAGCGAACTAGCGGGGGTAGAGATACGCAGTATTTT
TRBJ2-1,13,.,TRBV10-2,TRBD1,CASSIQGWDEQFF,TGCGCCAGCAGCATACAGGGGTGGGATGAGCAGTTCTTC
TRBJ1-1,19,.,TRBV24-1,TRBD1,CATSDSPGQGRLRYTEAFF,TGTGCCACCAGCGACTCACCGGGACAGGGGAGGCTTAGGTACACTGAAGCTTTCTTT
TRBJ1-4,16,.,TRBV2,TRBD1,CASSEAGTGGGEKLFF,TGTGCCAGCAGTGAAGCGGGGACAGGGGGTGGTGAAAAACTGTTTTTT
TRBJ2-7,13,.,TRBV3-1/TRBV3-2,.,CASSQLGDYEQYF,TGTGCCAGCAGCCAGTTAGGGGACTACGAGCAGTACTTC
TRBJ1-3,17,.,TRBV11-2,.,CASSFGLTGEMGNTIYF,TGTGCCAGCAGCTTTGGCCTAACAGGAGAAATGGGAAACACCATATATTTT
TRBJ1-5,14,.,TRBV24-1,TRBD1,CATSDTGTAKAQHF,TGTGCCACCAGTGACACCGGGACAGCTAAGGCCCAGCATTTT
TRBJ2-2,15,.,TRBV7-2,.,CASSFLQGGTGELFF,TGTGCCAGCAGCTTCTTGCAGGGGGGCACCGGGGAGCTGTTTTTT
TRBJ1-2,13,.,TRBV2,TRBD1,CASTGQGVMGYTF,TGTGCCAGCACCGGACAGGGGGTAATGGGCTACACCTTC
TRBJ2-3,13,.,TRBV19,.,CASSGRGTDTQYF,TGTGCCAGTAGTGGCAGGGGCACAGATACGCAGTATTTT
TRBJ2-5,13,.,TRBV2,.,CASSDRRGETQYF,TGTGCCAGCAGTGATCGCAGGGGAGAGACCCAGTACTTC
TRBJ1-6,14,.,TRBV2,.,CASSVRQRDSPLHF,TGTGCCAGCAGTGTCCGGCAGCGGGATTCACCCCTCCACTTT
TRBJ1-6,15,.,TRBV28,.,CASSIPWRSGSPLHF,TGTGCCAGCAGTATCCCTTGGAGGTCGGGTTCACCCCTCCACTTT
TRBJ2-3,15,once,TRBV5-1,TRBD2,CASMFSGGLADTQYF,TGCGCCAGCATGTTCAGCGGGGGCTTAGCAGATACGCAGTATTTT
TRBJ1-5,15,.,TRBV4-1,.,CASSQGGGSNQPQHF,TGCGCCAGCAGCCAAGGAGGGGGAAGCAATCAGCCCCAGCATTTT
TRBJ1-2,13,.,TRBV11-2,.,CATGEYRNYGYTF,TGTGCCACCGGGGAGTACCGTAACTATGGCTACACCTTC
TRBJ1-2,14,once,TRBV24-1,TRBD1,CATSDYTQGAGYTF,TGTGCCACCAGTGATTATACCCAGGGGGCCGGCTACACCTTC
TRBJ1-3,16,.,TRBV13,.,CASSSHRGISGNTIYF,TGTGCCAGCAGCTCCCATCGAGGGATCTCTGGAAACACCATATATTTT
TRBJ1-5,13,few,TRBV19,.,CASRSEGWQPQHF,TGTGCCAGTAGATCTGAGGGCTGGCAGCCCCAGCATTTT
TRBJ1-2,13,.,TRBV24-1,TRBD1,CATSDPGGRGYTF,TGTGCCACCAGTGATCCAGGGGGCCGTGGCTACACCTTC
TRBJ2-7,15,.,TRBV12-5,TRBD2,CASGLVVAGATEQYF,TGTGCTAGTGGTTTGGTCGTAGCGGGGGCTACGGAGCAGTACTTC
TRBJ2-3,15,.,TRBV3-1/TRBV3-2,.,CASSQDWGGTDTQYF,TGTGCCAGCAGCCAAGATTGGGGGGGCACAGATACGCAGTATTTT
TRBJ1-5,16,.,TRBV28,.,CASSSDTRRGNQPQHF,TGTGCCAGCAGCTCGGACACTCGTCGGGGCAATCAGCCCCAGCATTTT
TRBJ2-1,11,.,TRBV7-9,.,CASSHYTEQFF,TGTGCCAGCAGCCACTACACTGAGCAGTTCTTC
TRBJ2-5,14,once,TRBV5-1,.,CASSSLTVLGTQYF,TGCGCCAGCAGCTCACTGACAGTCCTCGGGACCCAGTACTTC
TRBJ1-1,12,once,TRBV5-4,.,CASSLGQAEAFF,TGTGCCAGCAGCTTGGGGCAGGCTGAAGCTTTCTTT
TRBJ1-1,15,.,TRBV10-1,.,CASSESARGRTEAFF,TGCGCCAGCAGTGAGTCGGCCAGGGGAAGGACTGAAGCTTTCTTT
TRBJ2-3,15,.,TRBV19,.,CASSISGASTDTQYF,TGTGCCAGTAGTATTAGTGGGGCTAGCACAGATACGCAGTATTTT
TRBJ2-6,16,.,TRBV6-6,TRBD1,CASRAQGAGGANVLTF,TGTGCCAGCAGGGCACAGGGGGCAGGCGGGGCCAACGTCCTGACTTTC
TRBJ2-1,15,.,TRBV11-2,.,CASSQGGQFYNEQFF,TGTGCCAGCAGCCAGGGGGGACAGTTTTACAATGAGCAGTTCTTC
TRBJ1-5,16,.,TRBV7-2,TRBD1,CASSLTGQRSNQPQHF,TGTGCCAGCAGCTTGACGGGACAGAGGAGCAATCAGCCCCAGCATTTT
TRBJ1-2,16,.,TRBV12-5,.,CASGRPWDTPNYGYTF,TGTGCTAGTGGCCGACCCTGGGACACCCCTAACTATGGCTACACCTTC
TRBJ2-3,14,.,TRBV9,.,CASSVVRATDTQYF,TGTGCCAGCAGCGTAGTCAGGGCCACAGATACGCAGTATTTT
TRBJ1-2,15,.,TRBV3-1/TRBV3-2,.,CASSPTLTAAHGYTF,TGTGCCAGCAGCCCGACTCTAACCGCGGCCCATGGCTACACCTTC
TRBJ1-6,14,.,TRBV2,.,CASRKEDKGSPLHF,TGTGCCAGCAGGAAAGAGGACAAGGGGTCACCCCTCCACTTT
TRBJ1-1,14,.,TRBV15,TRBD1,CATLTGEFLTEAFF,TGTGCCACCTTAACAGGGGAGTTCCTCACTGAAGCTTTCTTT
TRBJ1-1,12,few,TRBV6-5,TRBD1,CASKGASTEAFF,TGTGCCAGCAAGGGGGCTAGCACTGAAGCTTTCTTT
TRBJ2-7,12,.,TRBV27,.,CASSFSGVEQYF,TGTGCCAGCAGTTTTTCCGGGGTCGAGCAGTACTTC
TRBJ1-5,14,.,TRBV18,.,CASAVAGSNQPQHF,TGTGCCAGCGCCGTGGCTGGTAGCAATCAGCCCCAGCATTTT
TRBJ2-3,16,once,TRBV5-6,TRBD1,CASSRNKGQTTDTQYF,TGTGCCAGCAGCCGTAATAAGGGACAGACCACAGATACGCAGTATTTT
TRBJ2-1,15,once,TRBV9,TRBD2,CASSVTSGGANEQFF,TGTGCCAGCAGCGTCACTAGCGGGGGGGCGAATGAGCAGTTCTTC
TRBJ1-5,14,.,TRBV2,TRBD1,CASRTGVSNQPQHF,TGTGCCAGCCGGACAGGGGTTAGCAATCAGCCCCAGCATTTT
TRBJ2-3,15,.,TRBV5-6,.,CASSLVRGAQDTQYF,TGTGCCAGCAGCTTGGTGCGCGGAGCACAAGATACGCAGTATTTT
TRBJ2-6,15,.,TRBV27,.,CASSLRGYGANVLTF,TGTGCCAGCAGTCTACGGGGTTACGGGGCCAACGTCCTGACTTTC
TRBJ1-1,17,.,TRBV10-3,TRBD1,CAISTAPPGQGVTEAFF,TGTGCCATCAGTACCGCCCCGCCGGGACAGGGGGTCACTGAAGCTTTCTTT
TRBJ1-6,13,.,TRBV28,TRBD1,CASGQVYNSPLHF,TGTGCCTCGGGACAGGTCTATAATTCACCCCTCCACTTT
TRBJ2-1,17,once,TRBV5-4,.,CASSLRTGPYSYNEQFF,TGTGCCAGCAGCTTGAGAACAGGGCCCTACTCCTACAATGAGCAGTTCTTC
TRBJ2-2,17,.,TRBV11-2,TRBD1,CASSLWTGQTNTGELFF,TGTGCCAGCAGCTTATGGACAGGCCAGACGAACACCGGGGAGCTGTTTTTT
TRBJ1-6,14,.,TRBV11-2,.,CASSLDIYNSPLHF,TGTGCCAGCAGCTTAGACATCTATAATTCACCCCTCCACTTT
TRBJ1-1,17,.,TRBV29-1,.,CSVVEGSNIWASTEAFF,TGCAGCGTTGTGGAGGGTTCCAACATTTGGGCGAGTACTGAAGCTTTCTTT